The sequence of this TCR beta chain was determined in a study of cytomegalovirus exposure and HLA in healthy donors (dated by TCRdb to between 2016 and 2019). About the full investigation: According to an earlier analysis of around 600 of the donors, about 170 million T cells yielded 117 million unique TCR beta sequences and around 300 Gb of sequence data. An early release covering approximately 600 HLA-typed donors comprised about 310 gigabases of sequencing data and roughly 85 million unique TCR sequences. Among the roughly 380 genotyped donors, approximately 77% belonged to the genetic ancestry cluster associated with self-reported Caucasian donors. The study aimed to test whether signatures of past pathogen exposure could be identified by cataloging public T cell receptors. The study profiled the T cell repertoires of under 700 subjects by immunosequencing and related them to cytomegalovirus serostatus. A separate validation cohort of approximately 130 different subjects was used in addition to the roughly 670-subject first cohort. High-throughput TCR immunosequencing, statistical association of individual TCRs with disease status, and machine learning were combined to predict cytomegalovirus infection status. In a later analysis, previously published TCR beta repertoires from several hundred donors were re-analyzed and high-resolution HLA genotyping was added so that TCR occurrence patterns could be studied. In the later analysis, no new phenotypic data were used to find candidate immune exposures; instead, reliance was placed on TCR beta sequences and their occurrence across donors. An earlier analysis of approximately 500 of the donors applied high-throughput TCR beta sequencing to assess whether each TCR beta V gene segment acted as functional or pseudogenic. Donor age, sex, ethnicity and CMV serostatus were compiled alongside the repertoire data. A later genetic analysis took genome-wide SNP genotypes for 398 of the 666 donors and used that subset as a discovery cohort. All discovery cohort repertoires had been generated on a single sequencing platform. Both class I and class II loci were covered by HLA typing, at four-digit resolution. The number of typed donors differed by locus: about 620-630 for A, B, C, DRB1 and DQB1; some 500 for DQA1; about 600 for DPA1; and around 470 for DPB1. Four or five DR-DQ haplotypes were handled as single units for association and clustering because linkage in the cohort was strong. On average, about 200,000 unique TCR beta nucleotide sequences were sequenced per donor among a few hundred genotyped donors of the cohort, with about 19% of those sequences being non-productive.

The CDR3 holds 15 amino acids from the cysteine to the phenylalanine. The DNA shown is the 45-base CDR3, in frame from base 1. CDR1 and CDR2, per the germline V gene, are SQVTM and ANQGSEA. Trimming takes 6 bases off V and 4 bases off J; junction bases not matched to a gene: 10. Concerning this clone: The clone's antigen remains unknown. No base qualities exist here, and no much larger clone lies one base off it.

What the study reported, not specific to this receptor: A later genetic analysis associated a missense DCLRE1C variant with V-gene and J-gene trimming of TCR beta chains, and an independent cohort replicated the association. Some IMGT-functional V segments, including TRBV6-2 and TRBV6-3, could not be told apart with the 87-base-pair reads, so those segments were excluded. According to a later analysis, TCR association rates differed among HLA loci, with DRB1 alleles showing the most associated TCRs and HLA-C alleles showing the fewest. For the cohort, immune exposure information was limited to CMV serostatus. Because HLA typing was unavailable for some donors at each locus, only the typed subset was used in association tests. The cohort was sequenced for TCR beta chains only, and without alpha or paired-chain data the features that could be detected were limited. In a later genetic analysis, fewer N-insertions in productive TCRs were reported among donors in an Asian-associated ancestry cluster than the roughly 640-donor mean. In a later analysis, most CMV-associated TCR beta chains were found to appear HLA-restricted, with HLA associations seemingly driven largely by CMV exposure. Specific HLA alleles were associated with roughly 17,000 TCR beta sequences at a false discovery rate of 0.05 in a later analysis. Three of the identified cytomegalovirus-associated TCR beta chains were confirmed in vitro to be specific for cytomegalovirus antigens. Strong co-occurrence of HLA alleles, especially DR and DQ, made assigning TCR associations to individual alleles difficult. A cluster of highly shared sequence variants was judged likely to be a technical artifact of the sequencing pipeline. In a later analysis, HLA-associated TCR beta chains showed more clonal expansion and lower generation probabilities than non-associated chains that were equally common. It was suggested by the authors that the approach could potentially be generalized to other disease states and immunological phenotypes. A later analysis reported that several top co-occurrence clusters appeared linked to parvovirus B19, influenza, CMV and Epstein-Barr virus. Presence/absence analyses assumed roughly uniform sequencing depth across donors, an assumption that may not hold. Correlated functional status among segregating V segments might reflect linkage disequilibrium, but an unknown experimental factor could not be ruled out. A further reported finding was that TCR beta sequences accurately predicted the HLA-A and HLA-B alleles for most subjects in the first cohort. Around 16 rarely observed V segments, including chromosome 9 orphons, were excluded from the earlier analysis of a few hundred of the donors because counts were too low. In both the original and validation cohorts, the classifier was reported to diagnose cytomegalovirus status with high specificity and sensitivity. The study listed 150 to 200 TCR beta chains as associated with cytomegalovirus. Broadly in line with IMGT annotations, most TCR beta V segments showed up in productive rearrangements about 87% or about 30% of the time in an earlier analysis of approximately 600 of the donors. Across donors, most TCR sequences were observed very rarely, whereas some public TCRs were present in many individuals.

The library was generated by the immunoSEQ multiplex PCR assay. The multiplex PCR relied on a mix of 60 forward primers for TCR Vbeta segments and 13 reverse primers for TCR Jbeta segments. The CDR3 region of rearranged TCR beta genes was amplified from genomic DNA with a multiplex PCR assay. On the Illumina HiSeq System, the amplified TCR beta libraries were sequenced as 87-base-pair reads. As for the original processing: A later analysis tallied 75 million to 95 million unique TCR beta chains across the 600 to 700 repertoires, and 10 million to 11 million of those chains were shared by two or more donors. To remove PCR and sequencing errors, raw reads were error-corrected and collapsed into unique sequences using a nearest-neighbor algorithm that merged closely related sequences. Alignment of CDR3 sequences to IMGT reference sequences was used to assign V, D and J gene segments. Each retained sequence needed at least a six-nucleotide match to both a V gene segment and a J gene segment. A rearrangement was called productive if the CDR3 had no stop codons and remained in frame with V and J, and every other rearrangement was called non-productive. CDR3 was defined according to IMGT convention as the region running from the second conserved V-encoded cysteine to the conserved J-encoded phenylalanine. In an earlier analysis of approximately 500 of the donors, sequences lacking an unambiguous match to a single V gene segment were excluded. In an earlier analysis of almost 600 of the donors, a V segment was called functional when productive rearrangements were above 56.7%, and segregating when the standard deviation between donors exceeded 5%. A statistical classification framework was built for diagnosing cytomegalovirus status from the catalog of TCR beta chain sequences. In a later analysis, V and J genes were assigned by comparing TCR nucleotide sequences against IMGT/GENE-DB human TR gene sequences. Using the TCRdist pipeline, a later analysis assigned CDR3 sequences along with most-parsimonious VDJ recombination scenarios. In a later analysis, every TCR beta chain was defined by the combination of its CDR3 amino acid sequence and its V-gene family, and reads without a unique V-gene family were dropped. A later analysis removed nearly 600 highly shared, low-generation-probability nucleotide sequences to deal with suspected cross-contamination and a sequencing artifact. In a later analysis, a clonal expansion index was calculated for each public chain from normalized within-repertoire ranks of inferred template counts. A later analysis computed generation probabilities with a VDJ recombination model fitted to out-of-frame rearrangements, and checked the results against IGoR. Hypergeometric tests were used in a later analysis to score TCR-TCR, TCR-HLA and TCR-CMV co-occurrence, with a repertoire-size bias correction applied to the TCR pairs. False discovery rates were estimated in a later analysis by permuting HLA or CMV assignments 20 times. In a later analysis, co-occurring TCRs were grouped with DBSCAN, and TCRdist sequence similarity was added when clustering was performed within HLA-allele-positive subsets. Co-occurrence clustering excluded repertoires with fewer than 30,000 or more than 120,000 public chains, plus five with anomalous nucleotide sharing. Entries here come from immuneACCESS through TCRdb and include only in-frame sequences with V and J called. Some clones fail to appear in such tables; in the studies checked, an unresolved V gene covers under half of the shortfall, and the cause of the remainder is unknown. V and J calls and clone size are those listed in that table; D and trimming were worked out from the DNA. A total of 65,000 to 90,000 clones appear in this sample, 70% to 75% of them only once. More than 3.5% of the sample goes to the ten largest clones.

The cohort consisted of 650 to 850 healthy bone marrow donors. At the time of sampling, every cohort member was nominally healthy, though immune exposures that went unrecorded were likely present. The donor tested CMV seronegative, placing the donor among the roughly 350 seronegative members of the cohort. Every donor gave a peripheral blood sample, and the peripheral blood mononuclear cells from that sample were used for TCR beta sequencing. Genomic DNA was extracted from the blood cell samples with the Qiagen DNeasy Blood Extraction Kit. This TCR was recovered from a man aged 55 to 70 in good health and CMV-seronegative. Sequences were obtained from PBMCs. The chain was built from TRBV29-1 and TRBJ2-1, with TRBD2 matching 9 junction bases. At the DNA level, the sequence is TGCAGCGTCCACGGGACGGCGGGGGGGTACAATGAGCAGTTCTTC. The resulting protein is CSVHGTAGGYNEQFF.